Listed below are T cell receptor beta chains from one sample, sequenced in a study of T cell responses to AZD1222 COVID-19 vaccine. The method was immunoSEQ multiplex PCR; TCRdb's version includes in-frame clones alone and lacks a portion of them. The sample consists of some 93,000 clones, around 87% of them appearing once. The sample in question was peripheral blood, obtained 28 days after the second AZD1222 dose. These receptors came from an adult who received the AZD1222 COVID-19 vaccine. The CDR3 runs from the conserved cysteine through the conserved F or W. The order of the fields is V gene, D gene, clone size, J gene, CDR3 length, CDR3 DNA, CDR3 protein. The D gene is left open where the match is weak. Clone size is stated in some rows and not others, as once, few, many or a class when expanded.

V gene: TRBV5-1
D gene: -
clone size: -
J gene: TRBJ1-5
CDR3 length: 14
CDR3 DNA: TGCGCCAGCAGCGAGGGAGGGGGTAATCAGCCCCAGCATTTT
CDR3 protein: CASSEGGGNQPQHF

V gene: TRBV11-2
D gene: -
clone size: -
J gene: TRBJ1-1
CDR3 length: 18
CDR3 DNA: TGTGCCAGCAGCTTAGATCTCGGGGTAATGGTCGTCGGCACTGAAGCTTTCTTT
CDR3 protein: CASSLDLGVMVVGTEAFF

V gene: TRBV28
D gene: -
clone size: -
J gene: TRBJ1-1
CDR3 length: 14
CDR3 DNA: TGTGCCAGCATTCCGGGGACGGAGAACACTGAAGCTTTCTTT
CDR3 protein: CASIPGTENTEAFF

V gene: TRBV7-2
D gene: TRBD2
clone size: -
J gene: TRBJ2-7
CDR3 length: 16
CDR3 DNA: TGTGCCAGCAGCCCACTTCATTGGACTAGCGGACACGAGCAGTACTTC
CDR3 protein: CASSPLHWTSGHEQYF

V gene: TRBV3-1/TRBV3-2
D gene: -
clone size: -
J gene: TRBJ1-2
CDR3 length: 16
CDR3 DNA: TGTGCCAGCAGCCAAGGTATCTCGGGGGGCGATTTTGGCTACACCTTC
CDR3 protein: CASSQGISGGDFGYTF

V gene: TRBV12-5
D gene: -
clone size: -
J gene: TRBJ1-5
CDR3 length: 12
CDR3 DNA: TGTGACAAGACAGGTCTCAATCAGCCCCAGCATTTT
CDR3 protein: CDKTGLNQPQHF

V gene: TRBV27
D gene: TRBD2
clone size: -
J gene: TRBJ2-3
CDR3 length: 17
CDR3 DNA: TGTGCCAGCAGTCTCATCCCGACTAGCGGGAGCCCAGATACGCAGTATTTT
CDR3 protein: CASSLIPTSGSPDTQYF

V gene: TRBV5-1
D gene: -
clone size: -
J gene: TRBJ2-3
CDR3 length: 13
CDR3 DNA: TGCGCCAGCGGGGCCCAAGTCACAGATACGCAGTATTTT
CDR3 protein: CASGAQVTDTQYF

V gene: TRBV5-1
D gene: -
clone size: -
J gene: TRBJ2-7
CDR3 length: 14
CDR3 DNA: TGCGCCAGCAGCTTGAGGTCAGGATCCTACGAGCAGTACTTC
CDR3 protein: CASSLRSGSYEQYF

V gene: TRBV3-1/TRBV3-2
D gene: TRBD1
clone size: -
J gene: TRBJ1-5
CDR3 length: 17
CDR3 DNA: TGTGCCAGCAGCCCCGCCGGGACAGGGTATCGGGATCAGCCCCAGCATTTT
CDR3 protein: CASSPAGTGYRDQPQHF

V gene: TRBV27
D gene: TRBD1
clone size: -
J gene: TRBJ1-2
CDR3 length: 16
CDR3 DNA: TGTGCCAGCAGTTTCTGGGCCCTGGGACAGAACTATGGCTACACCTTC
CDR3 protein: CASSFWALGQNYGYTF

V gene: TRBV30
D gene: TRBD1
clone size: -
J gene: TRBJ1-5
CDR3 length: 14
CDR3 DNA: TGTGCCTGGGCCTGGGGGACAGAGAATCAGCCCCAGCATTTT
CDR3 protein: CAWAWGTENQPQHF

V gene: TRBV19
D gene: TRBD1
clone size: -
J gene: TRBJ1-1
CDR3 length: 18
CDR3 DNA: TGTGCCAGTAGGGCGTACTCCGGGACAGGGGGCCAGGGCACTGAAGCTTTCTTT
CDR3 protein: CASRAYSGTGGQGTEAFF

V gene: TRBV7-3
D gene: -
clone size: -
J gene: TRBJ1-6
CDR3 length: 14
CDR3 DNA: TGTGCCAGCAGCTTATCCCGCGGCAATTCACCCCTCCACTTT
CDR3 protein: CASSLSRGNSPLHF

V gene: TRBV12-3/TRBV12-4
D gene: -
clone size: -
J gene: TRBJ1-1
CDR3 length: 12
CDR3 DNA: TGTGCCAGCAGTTCAGGAGACACTGAAGCTTTCTTT
CDR3 protein: CASSSGDTEAFF

V gene: TRBV5-6
D gene: -
clone size: -
J gene: TRBJ1-5
CDR3 length: 15
CDR3 DNA: TGTGCCAGCAGCTTGACAGGTCGTAGCAATCAGCCCCAGCATTTT
CDR3 protein: CASSLTGRSNQPQHF

V gene: TRBV19
D gene: TRBD2
clone size: once
J gene: TRBJ2-1
CDR3 length: 17
CDR3 DNA: TGTGCCAGTAGTACCCCAGGACTAGCGGGAGGGCCTCACGAGCAGTTCTTC
CDR3 protein: CASSTPGLAGGPHEQFF

V gene: TRBV25-1
D gene: -
clone size: -
J gene: TRBJ1-5
CDR3 length: 12
CDR3 DNA: TGTGCCAGCAGGGGGGAAAATCAGCCCCAGCATTTT
CDR3 protein: CASRGENQPQHF

V gene: TRBV7-2
D gene: TRBD1
clone size: -
J gene: TRBJ1-5
CDR3 length: 14
CDR3 DNA: TGTGCCAGCAGCCCCGACAGGGGGGATCAGCCCCAGCATTTT
CDR3 protein: CASSPDRGDQPQHF

V gene: TRBV30
D gene: -
clone size: -
J gene: TRBJ1-6
CDR3 length: 14
CDR3 DNA: TGTGCCTGGAGCACGGGACGGACAAATTCACCCCTCCACTTT
CDR3 protein: CAWSTGRTNSPLHF

V gene: TRBV5-3
D gene: -
clone size: -
J gene: TRBJ1-6
CDR3 length: 14
CDR3 DNA: TGTGCCAGAAGCTCCCGGGACACCGGTTCACCCCTCCACTTT
CDR3 protein: CARSSRDTGSPLHF

V gene: TRBV19
D gene: TRBD1
clone size: -
J gene: TRBJ1-1
CDR3 length: 13
CDR3 DNA: TGTGCCAGTAGTTATGACAGGGAAACTGAAGCTTTCTTT
CDR3 protein: CASSYDRETEAFF

V gene: TRBV15
D gene: -
clone size: -
J gene: TRBJ2-7
CDR3 length: 14
CDR3 DNA: TGTGCCACCAGCACTGCGGTCGGAATCTACGAGCAGTACTTC
CDR3 protein: CATSTAVGIYEQYF

V gene: TRBV6-5
D gene: TRBD1
clone size: once
J gene: TRBJ1-1
CDR3 length: 16
CDR3 DNA: TGTGCCAGCAGTTACTCGAGACCGGATACAGGGGGGAGAGCTTTCTTT
CDR3 protein: CASSYSRPDTGGRAFF

V gene: TRBV2
D gene: TRBD1
clone size: -
J gene: TRBJ1-2
CDR3 length: 15
CDR3 DNA: TGTGCCAGCAGCCTGGACAGGGCCCCTTCTTATGGCTACACCTTC
CDR3 protein: CASSLDRAPSYGYTF

V gene: TRBV28
D gene: TRBD1
clone size: -
J gene: TRBJ1-1
CDR3 length: 14
CDR3 DNA: TGTGCCAGCAGTTTAGTCAGGGGGCACACTGAAGCTTTCTTT
CDR3 protein: CASSLVRGHTEAFF

V gene: TRBV7-9
D gene: -
clone size: -
J gene: TRBJ1-2
CDR3 length: 14
CDR3 DNA: TGTGCCAGCAGCTTAGAGGGGCGGGAGAATGGCTACACCTTC
CDR3 protein: CASSLEGRENGYTF

V gene: TRBV29-1
D gene: TRBD1
clone size: -
J gene: TRBJ1-2
CDR3 length: 13
CDR3 DNA: TGCAGCGGTAGGACAGGGAATAACTATGGCTACACCTTC
CDR3 protein: CSGRTGNNYGYTF

V gene: TRBV7-6
D gene: -
clone size: -
J gene: TRBJ2-7
CDR3 length: 15
CDR3 DNA: TGTGCCGGCAGCGTTAGCGGAGCCCGCTTCTACGAGCAGTACTTC
CDR3 protein: CAGSVSGARFYEQYF

V gene: TRBV6-5
D gene: -
clone size: -
J gene: TRBJ1-5
CDR3 length: 14
CDR3 DNA: TGTGCGTCCGGACAGCCCTATAGCAATCAGCCCCAGCATTTT
CDR3 protein: CASGQPYSNQPQHF

V gene: TRBV30
D gene: -
clone size: -
J gene: TRBJ1-2
CDR3 length: 14
CDR3 DNA: TGTGCCTCTGGGGAAGGCAGGGCCCGCGTTGGCTACACCTTC
CDR3 protein: CASGEGRARVGYTF

V gene: TRBV5-1
D gene: -
clone size: -
J gene: TRBJ2-2
CDR3 length: 16
CDR3 DNA: TGCGCCAGCAGCCCGGACGCGGGGGCGGGCACCGGGGAGCTGTTTTTT
CDR3 protein: CASSPDAGAGTGELFF

V gene: TRBV6-5
D gene: -
clone size: -
J gene: TRBJ1-1
CDR3 length: 13
CDR3 DNA: TGTGCCAGCACACACAGTCGGGCCACTGAAGCTTTCTTT
CDR3 protein: CASTHSRATEAFF

V gene: TRBV4-1
D gene: -
clone size: -
J gene: TRBJ2-5
CDR3 length: 13
CDR3 DNA: TGCGCCAGCAGCCAAGCGAGGGGGGAGACCCAGTACTTC
CDR3 protein: CASSQARGETQYF

V gene: TRBV6-5
D gene: -
clone size: -
J gene: TRBJ1-1
CDR3 length: 13
CDR3 DNA: TGTGCCAGCAAGCGGGGGAAGGACACTGAAGCTTTCTTT
CDR3 protein: CASKRGKDTEAFF

V gene: TRBV7-2
D gene: TRBD1
clone size: -
J gene: TRBJ1-2
CDR3 length: 15
CDR3 DNA: TGTGCCAGCAGCTCCCCACCGACAGGGGTCTATGGCTACACCTTC
CDR3 protein: CASSSPPTGVYGYTF

V gene: TRBV29-1
D gene: TRBD1
clone size: -
J gene: TRBJ2-1
CDR3 length: 15
CDR3 DNA: TGCAGCGTTGCACCGGGACAGGGGATATACAATGAGCAGTTCTTC
CDR3 protein: CSVAPGQGIYNEQFF

V gene: TRBV18
D gene: TRBD1
clone size: -
J gene: TRBJ1-2
CDR3 length: 15
CDR3 DNA: TGTGCCAGCTCACCCCGGGACAGCGGGGTGGATGGCTACACCTTC
CDR3 protein: CASSPRDSGVDGYTF

V gene: TRBV5-4
D gene: -
clone size: -
J gene: TRBJ2-2
CDR3 length: 16
CDR3 DNA: TGTGCCAGCAGCTTGGAAGAGGGCCCGAACACCGGGGAGCTGTTTTTT
CDR3 protein: CASSLEEGPNTGELFF

V gene: TRBV3-1/TRBV3-2
D gene: -
clone size: -
J gene: TRBJ1-3
CDR3 length: 15
CDR3 DNA: TGTGCCAGCAGCCAAGATGTGACCCTGGGGAGGACCATATATTTT
CDR3 protein: CASSQDVTLGRTIYF